This T cell receptor (beta chain) was documented in a study of shared clonotypes between healthy human individuals. Germline V CDR1 and CDR2: LGHNA, YNFKEQ. Trimming removed 3 bases from V and 3 bases from J; junction bases left unmatched: 11. CDR3 size: 17 residues. CCR7-negative CD45RA+ TemRA cells were pooled with CD45RO+ cells for CD8 memory. TCRdb keeps only in-frame clones here, not all; method: immunoSEQ multiplex PCR. This table has about 380,000 clones, about 97% appearing once. Sequencing input: memory CD8+ T cells sorted from blood. Subset noted: CD45RO+ cells pooled with CCR7-negative TemRA cells. The sequence was obtained from a man between 25 and 39 years old in good health. The gene calls are TRBV4-2 and TRBJ1-5, with TRBD1 matching over 7 bases. The CDR3 is CASSHLPQGEDNQPQHF. CDR3 bases: TGTGCCAGCAGCCACCTACCTCAGGGGGAAGACAATCAGCCCCAGCATTTT.